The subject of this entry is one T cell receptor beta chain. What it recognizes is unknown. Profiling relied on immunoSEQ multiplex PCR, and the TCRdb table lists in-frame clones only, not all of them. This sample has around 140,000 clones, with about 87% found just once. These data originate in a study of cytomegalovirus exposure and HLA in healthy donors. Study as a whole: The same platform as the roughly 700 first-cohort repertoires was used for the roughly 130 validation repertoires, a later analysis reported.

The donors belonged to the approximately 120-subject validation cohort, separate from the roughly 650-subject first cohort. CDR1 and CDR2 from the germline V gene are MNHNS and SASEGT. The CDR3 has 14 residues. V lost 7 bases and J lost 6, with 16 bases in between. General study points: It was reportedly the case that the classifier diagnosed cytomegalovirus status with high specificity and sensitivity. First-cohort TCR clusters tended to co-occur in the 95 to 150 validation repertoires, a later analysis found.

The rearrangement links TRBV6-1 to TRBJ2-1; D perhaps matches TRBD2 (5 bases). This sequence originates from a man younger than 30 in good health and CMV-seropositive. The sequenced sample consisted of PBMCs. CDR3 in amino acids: CASTDGGGPNEQFF. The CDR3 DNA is TGTGCCAGCACTGACGGTGGCGGGCCCAATGAGCAGTTCTTC.